The 5 T cell receptor beta chains presented below share a single source sample, sequenced in a study of chemoradiotherapy in HPV16-positive cancers. Clones were sequenced by immunoSEQ multiplex PCR, and TCRdb holds only the in-frame ones, with some missing. The sample consists of tens of thousands of clones, approximately 92% of them appearing once. This sample comprised blood, obtained from a patient who underwent chemoradiotherapy. Every receptor here comes from a human donor with HPV-associated anogenital cancer.

The J gene is TRBJ2-2, the V gene TRBV9; no clear D. CDR1 SGDLS and CDR2 YYNGEE come from the germline V gene. Trimming removed 0 bases at V and 1 base at J, with 7 bases between. The CDR3 spans 15 residues. The CDR3 DNA reads TGTGCCAGCAGCGTAGACTCGTGGAACACCGGGGAGCTGTTTTTT. As protein: CASSVDSWNTGELFF.

CDR3 sequence reads: CASSVVGTRGNEQFF. The CDR3 bases are TGTGCCAGCAGCGTAGTAGGGACGCGGGGGAATGAGCAGTTCTTC. The chain combines TRBV9 with TRBJ2-1; 7 bases agree with TRBD2. The trim removed 0 bases at V and 7 bases at J, leaving 7 bases unmatched. The germline V gene has CDR1 SGDLS and CDR2 YYNGEE. The length of the CDR3 is 15 residues.

This clone was recorded only once. This chain uses TRBV29-1 with TRBJ2-5; D is unclear. V lost 5 bases and J lost 5, with 9 bases in between. The CDR3 runs 11 residues. Germline V gene lookup returns CDR1 SQVTM and CDR2 ANQGSEA. CDR3 protein: CSVLHLETQYF. As DNA, the CDR3 is TGCAGCGTTCTGCATCTGGAGACCCAGTACTTC.

This chain joins TRBV28 and TRBJ2-1; tentative D call: TRBD2 (7 bases). Germline V gives CDR1 MDHEN, CDR2 SYDVKM. The CDR3 is made up of 14 amino acids. The ends were cut back, 6 bases at V and 8 bases at J, with 17 bases in the middle. CDR3 sequence reads: CASSHPRGGDEQFF. In DNA form, the CDR3 reads TGTGCCAGCAGCCACCCTCGAGGGGGGGATGAGCAGTTCTTC.

The chain joins TRBV4-3 to TRBJ1-6; TRBD1 aligns across 7 bases. Per the germline V gene, CDR1 is LGHNA and CDR2 is YSLEER. The CDR3 length is 14 residues. The ends lost 1 base at V and 9 bases at J; junction bases unmatched: 3. CDR3 in DNA: TGCGCCAGCAGCCAAGTCGAGGGGGCTTCACCCCTCCACTTT. Amino acids: CASSQVEGASPLHF.